Below, 31 T cell receptor beta chains from the same sample are listed, as sequenced in a study of T-cell reconstitution after alpha-beta-depleted transplantation in children. Preparation of the TCRbeta library involved a method that used unique molecular identifiers. TCRdb processed the PCR reads anew with MiXCR; each CDR3 protein has one entry. This table has about 440,000 distinct CDR3 sequences, around two fifths appearing once. This sample comprised PBMCs, obtained before TCRalphabeta/CD19-depleted stem cell transplant. Every receptor here comes from a girl aged 2-10 years with aplastic anemia, due to receive a stem cell transplant.

This clonotype was detected ten times or more. The chain joins TRBV9 to TRBJ2-1; D remains ambiguous. This CDR3 region has 14 residues. Per the germline V gene, CDR1 is SGDLS and CDR2 is YYNGEE. The V end was cut by 0 bases, the J end by 5 bases, with 9 bases between. The CDR3 DNA follows: TGTGCCAGCAGCGTAGGTCTACAGAACAATGAGCAGTTCTTC. Its translation is CASSVGLQNNEQFF.

For this clonotype: This may stem from a read error, because a much larger clone lies one nucleotide away. The chain uses TRBV7-9 and TRBJ1-1; 7 bases map to TRBD1. CDR1 and CDR2 (germline): SEHNR, FQNEAQ (reference sequence). This CDR3 has 14 amino acids. The ends lost 4 bases at V and 0 bases at J; junction bases unmatched: 2. The CDR3 sequence: CASSSGQMNTEAFF. Here the CDR3 DNA reads TGTGCCAGCAGCTCGGGACAGATGAACACTGAAGCTTTCTTT.

This clonotype has a handful of counts. The chain recombines TRBV10-3 with TRBJ2-7; TRBD2 agrees at 9 bases. The CDR3 has 15 residues. Germline trimming cut 0 bases from V and 4 bases from J; bases unmatched to any gene: 4. The germline CDR1 and CDR2 sequences are ENHRY and SYGVKD. CDR3 amino acids: CAISESLAGVYEQYF. CDR3 nucleotide sequence: TGTGCCATCAGTGAGTCATTAGCGGGAGTTTACGAGCAGTACTTC.

The chain is built from TRBV2 and TRBJ2-7; no clear D gene. This CDR3 has 12 amino acids. The V end was cut by 4 bases, the J end by 3 bases, with 7 bases between. Looked up from germline, CDR1 is SNHLY and CDR2 is FYNNEI. The DNA for the CDR3 is TGTGCCAGCAGTGTGACGAGCTACGAGCAGTACTTC. As protein: CASSVTSYEQYF.

In its sample, this clonotype was seen once. The chain recombines TRBV14 with TRBJ2-6; no definite D call. The CDR3 is 18 residues long. The V end lost 0 bases, the J end lost 0 bases, and 12 bases lay between the germline ends. Germline lookup yields CDR1 SGHDN and CDR2 FVKESK. The CDR3 DNA reads TGTGCCAGCAGCCAAGATCAGGCCGGCAACTCTGGGGCCAACGTCCTGACTTTC. Translated, it gives CASSQDQAGNSGANVLTF.

This clonotype turned up a few times. The chain combines TRBV12-3 or TRBV12-4 with TRBJ2-7, with 8 nucleotides matching TRBD1. Trimming removed 1 base from V and 2 bases from J; junction bases left unmatched: 7. The CDR3 is 16 amino acids. CDR3 region: CASSLVGTGGTYEQYF. Written as DNA, the CDR3 is TGTGCCAGCAGTTTAGTTGGCACAGGGGGAACCTACGAGCAGTACTTC.

The V call is TRBV5-1, the J call TRBJ2-5; possible D gene TRBD2, 6 bases. With 3 bases removed from V and 1 base from J, the gap between germline ends came to 10 bases. This CDR3 spans 14 amino acids. Germline values: CDR1 SGHRS, CDR2 YFSETQ. CDR3 sequence reads: CASSWEAGQETQYF. The CDR3 region has the DNA TGCGCCAGCAGCTGGGAAGCGGGCCAAGAGACCCAGTACTTC. Drawing the rest from reference TRBV5-1 and TRBJ2-5, the complete variable domain is KAGVTQTPRYLIKTRGQQVTLSCSPISGHRSVSWYQQTPGQGLQFLFEYFSETQRNKGNFPGRFSGRQFSNSRSEMNVSTLELGDSALYLCASSWEAGQETQYFGPGTRLLVL.

This clonotype was seen a handful of times. The J gene is TRBJ2-3, the V gene TRBV27, with a possible D match to TRBD2 (5 bases). V gave up 8 bases and J gave up 4 bases, with 16 bases separating them. The CDR3 runs to 14 residues. From germline, CDR1 is MNHEY and CDR2 SMNVEV (reference sequence). The CDR3, as DNA: TGTGCCAGCGTCGGACTCCCACGCCCAGATACGCAGTATTTT. It is translated as CASVGLPRPDTQYF.

This chain uses TRBV20-1 with TRBJ2-5; D is undetermined. This CDR3 spans 12 amino acids. V was shortened by 4 bases and J by 5 bases, with 11 bases between the two germline ends. The V gene's germline CDR1 is DFQATT and CDR2 SNEGSKA (reference sequence). The CDR3 is CSANVALETQYF. For the CDR3, the DNA is TGCAGTGCTAACGTGGCCCTGGAGACCCAGTACTTC.

The table lists this clonotype with many counts. The V and J genes are TRBV6-1 and TRBJ2-2; D perhaps matches TRBD1 (6 bases). CDR1 and CDR2 (germline): MNHNS, SASEGT. V shed 4 bases and J shed 8 bases, with 14 bases lying between them. The CDR3 is made up of 14 amino acids. The CDR3 bases are TGTGCCAGCAGTGGATACAGGGTGCCGGGGGAGCTGTTTTTT. Translated, it gives CASSGYRVPGELFF.

The sample holds many counts of this clonotype. The gene calls are TRBV5-6 and TRBJ2-7, with 7 bases identical to TRBD2. Trimming removed 2 bases from V and 0 bases from J; junction bases left unmatched: 5. Per germline, CDR1 SGHDT and CDR2 YYEEEE. The CDR3 spans 15 residues. CDR3 residues: CASSFWTSVSYEQYF. In DNA form, the CDR3 reads TGTGCCAGCAGCTTTTGGACTAGTGTCTCCTACGAGCAGTACTTC.

V usage is TRBV28 and J usage is TRBJ2-7; 7 nucleotides match TRBD1. CDR3 length equals 14 residues. The germline gives CDR1 MDHEN, CDR2 SYDVKM. The V and J ends lost 2 bases and 4 bases, in that order; junction bases with no gene match: 5. CDR3 amino acids: CASSLVGQMYEQYF. Written as DNA, the CDR3 is TGTGCCAGCAGTTTAGTGGGACAGATGTACGAGCAGTACTTC.

This clonotype was counted many times. The CDR3 sequence: CASSADRVGTDTQYF. The DNA for the CDR3 is TGTGCCAGCAGCGCGGACAGGGTTGGAACAGATACGCAGTATTTT. The chain has TRBV7-9 and TRBJ2-3; 8 nucleotides match TRBD1. This CDR3 comprises 15 residues. The V gene's germline CDR1 is SEHNR and CDR2 FQNEAQ (reference sequence). V lost 5 bases and J lost 3; bases outside the gene matches: 7.

This clonotype has more than one count but fewer than ten. This chain uses TRBV19 with TRBJ2-3; TRBD2 agrees at 7 bases. The CDR3 is made up of 14 amino acids. V lost 4 bases to trimming and J lost 3 bases; unmatched junction nucleotides: 4. In germline, CDR1 is LNHDA, CDR2 SQIVND (reference sequence). The DNA for the CDR3 is TGTGCCAGTAGTACGCGGGAGAGGACAGATACGCAGTATTTT. Translating it yields CASSTRERTDTQYF.

This clonotype showed up many times. The chain couples TRBV20-1 to TRBJ1-5; D uncertain. CDR3 size: 13 residues. Trimming removed 3 bases from V and 4 bases from J, with 10 bases in between. Germline values: CDR1 DFQATT, CDR2 SNEGSKA (reference sequence). CDR3 in DNA: TGCAGTGCTAGTCGCGGGAGGAATCAGCCCCAGCATTTT. This translates into CSASRGRNQPQHF.

The V and J genes are TRBV30 and TRBJ2-1; D call uncertain. V lost 5 bases to trimming and J lost 0 bases, with 11 bases between them. Germline values: CDR1 GTSNPN, CDR2 SVGIG (reference sequence). The CDR3 consists of 14 residues. The CDR3 nucleotides read TGTGCCTGGCTAGACATTGGCTCCTACAATGAGCAGTTCTTC. Amino acids: CAWLDIGSYNEQFF.

The chain uses TRBV29-1 and TRBJ1-4; D unresolved. CDR3 length: 11 amino acids. Trimming left V 6 bases short and J 8 bases short, with 10 bases between. CDR1 and CDR2 from the germline V gene are SQVTM and ANQGSEA. CDR3 nucleotide sequence: TGCAGCGTCTCTAGGGAGGAAAAACTGTTTTTT. Its translation: CSVSREEKLFF.

This clonotype was counted a few times. The CDR3 bases are TGCAGCGGGACTCGGGAGACCCAGTACTTC. Its protein product is CSGTRETQYF. This chain joins TRBV29-1 and TRBJ2-5; D is perhaps TRBD2 (5 bases). The CDR3 totals 10 residues. The V and J ends lost 7 bases and 5 bases respectively, with 8 bases between them. Germline CDR1 and CDR2: SQVTM and ANQGSEA.

V gene TRBV19 combines with J gene TRBJ2-1; D is unresolved. The CDR3 length is 13 residues. Germline V lookup: CDR1 LNHDA, CDR2 SQIVND (reference sequence). V lost 8 bases, J lost 3 bases, and 11 bases lay in between. The CDR3, as DNA: TGTGCCAGTGGATCGGGTGGCTACAATGAGCAGTTCTTC. Encoded protein: CASGSGGYNEQFF.

The chain uses TRBV6-5 and TRBJ2-7, with 7 bases that match TRBD1. The CDR3 sequence is 12 residues long. Per the germline V gene, CDR1 is MNHEY and CDR2 is SVGAGI. Trimming at V came to 5 bases and at J to 3 bases, leaving 1 base not matched to a gene. CDR3 bases: TGTGCCAGCAGTAACAGGGGCTACGAGCAGTACTTC. Protein product: CASSNRGYEQYF.

This chain uses TRBV12-3 or TRBV12-4 with TRBJ2-1; possible D gene TRBD2, 5 bases. Trimming cost V 8 bases and J 2 bases, with 28 bases left between them. The CDR3 totals 19 residues. The CDR3 region has the DNA TGTGCCAGCTCCGTATTCGGATATAGCGATTTTGGGCCCTACAATGAGCAGTTCTTC. Protein sequence: CASSVFGYSDFGPYNEQFF.

Written as DNA, the CDR3 is TGTGCCACCAGCAGAGATCAGGGCACAGATACGCAGTATTTT. Amino acids: CATSRDQGTDTQYF. The rearrangement joins TRBV15 to TRBJ2-3; no definite D call. The CDR3 contains 14 residues. Germline CDR1 is LNHNV and CDR2 is YYDKDF (reference sequence). V was shortened by 0 bases and J by 1 base, with 5 bases between the two germline ends.

The J gene is TRBJ2-5, the V gene TRBV7-9; D may be TRBD1 or TRBD2 (6 bases each). V lost 2 bases, J lost 5 bases, and 12 bases lay in between. Germline V lookup: CDR1 SEHNR, CDR2 FQNEAQ (reference sequence). The CDR3 loop spans 14 amino acids. As DNA, the CDR3 is TGTGCCAGCAGCTTACTGGGGGGCCTGGAGACCCAGTACTTC. Amino acids: CASSLLGGLETQYF.

The chain links TRBV28 to TRBJ1-1; D is unclear. The CDR3 is 14 amino acids. In germline, CDR1 is MDHEN, CDR2 SYDVKM. V shed 1 base and J shed 4 bases, with 10 bases lying between them. CDR3 amino acids: CASSLSGQATEAFF. The CDR3 nucleotides are TGTGCCAGCAGTTTATCTGGGCAGGCCACTGAAGCTTTCTTT.

This clonotype turned up a few times. This chain connects TRBV20-1 to TRBJ2-1, with TRBD2 matching 10 bases. Germline CDR1 is DFQATT and CDR2 is SNEGSKA (reference sequence). The CDR3 extends over 16 amino acids. J was trimmed by 2 bases and V by 1 base; bases with no gene match: 5. CDR3 amino acids: CSARGQREGPYNEQFF. DNA for the CDR3: TGCAGTGCTAGAGGTCAGCGGGAGGGGCCCTACAATGAGCAGTTCTTC.

The J gene is TRBJ2-3, the V gene TRBV29-1; perhaps D is TRBD1 or TRBD2 (5 bases each). V dropped 6 bases and J dropped 0 bases, with 13 bases sitting between them. CDR1 SQVTM and CDR2 ANQGSEA come from the germline V gene. The CDR3 extends over 14 amino acids. CDR3 sequence reads: CSVRGGRSTDTQYF. DNA for the CDR3: TGCAGCGTGAGGGGCGGCAGAAGCACAGATACGCAGTATTTT.

This clonotype was detected a few times. The J gene is TRBJ1-1, the V gene TRBV11-2; tentative D call: TRBD1 (5 bases). The CDR3 runs to 13 residues. Per germline, CDR1 SGHAT and CDR2 FQNNGV. Trimming stripped 5 bases from V and 5 bases from J, with 12 bases between. The CDR3 sequence is CASSTGGVTEAFF. The DNA for the CDR3 is TGTGCCAGCAGCACGGGAGGGGTAACTGAAGCTTTCTTT.

This clonotype has ten or more counts. The chain recombines TRBV6-5 with TRBJ2-3; D not certain. V lost 4 bases and J lost 11, with 19 bases in between. Germline assignment: CDR1 MNHEY and CDR2 SVGAGI. This CDR3 region has 14 residues. CDR3 protein: CASSLESSFSMQYF. DNA of the CDR3: TGTGCCAGCAGTTTAGAGTCTTCTTTTAGTATGCAGTATTTT.

A few counts support this clonotype. The chain combines TRBV12-3 or TRBV12-4 with TRBJ2-5, with a possible D match to TRBD1 (5 bases). Trimming removed 5 bases at V and 4 bases at J, with 11 bases between. The CDR3 has 13 residues. The CDR3 nucleotides are TGTGCCAGCAGTCCCAGGGTTGGAGAGACCCAGTACTTC. It codes for CASSPRVGETQYF.

The CDR3 is CASSLGAPSYNEQFF. The DNA for the CDR3 is TGTGCCAGCAGCCTAGGGGCCCCCTCCTACAATGAGCAGTTCTTC. The rearrangement links TRBV12-3 or TRBV12-4 to TRBJ2-1, with D tentatively TRBD1 (5 bases). This CDR3 comprises 15 residues. Between the trimmed V and J ends, which lost 6 bases and 0 bases, there was a span of 12 bases.

This clonotype was detected ten times or more. The chain is built from TRBV5-1 and TRBJ2-7; D is undetermined. The CDR3 loop spans 14 amino acids. The germline CDR1 and CDR2 sequences are SGHRS and YFSETQ. V lost 3 bases, J lost 6 bases, and 16 bases lay in between. CDR3: CASSSTPDRVEQYF. The CDR3, as DNA: TGCGCCAGCAGCTCCACACCGGACCGGGTCGAGCAGTACTTC.